The source of this TCR beta chain is a study of beta chain features in type 1 diabetes. Isolated RNA was reverse transcribed in full, so expressed TCRB transcripts were sequenced. Assay used: immunoSEQ multiplex PCR; TCRdb lists only in-frame clones, some missing. The sample carries 120,000 to 150,000 clones, 6% to 7.5% recorded once. This sequence originates from a woman aged 25 to 39 in good health. Sample: central memory CD4+ T cells from blood.

This chain's CDR3 is CASSQQTGPFTEAFF. CDR3 DNA: TGTGCCAGCAGCCAACAGACAGGGCCTTTCACTGAAGCTTTCTTT. The chain combines TRBV14 with TRBJ1-1; 7 nucleotides match TRBD1. The ends lost 2 bases at V and 4 bases at J; junction bases unmatched: 7. Germline V gene lookup returns CDR1 SGHDN and CDR2 FVKESK. The CDR3 consists of 15 residues.